The TCR beta chain described here comes from a study of OX40 agonist ivuxolimab in advanced cancers. Study-level results: In general, CD8+ T cells held more expanded clones than CD4+ did, on average.

CDR3 length: 17 residues. TCRdb's copy holds only in-frame clones and misses some; the assay was immunoSEQ multiplex PCR. The sample yields about 74,000 clones, approximately 88% seen once. Concerning this clone itself: Its specificity is not known.

Sequenced here: CD4+ or CD8+ T cells sorted from blood, sampled in a trial of the OX40 agonist ivuxolimab. The rearrangement joins TRBV21-1 to TRBJ2-7; TRBD2 is taken as the D call from the table, unchecked against the DNA. TRBV21-1 is an annotated pseudogene. This sequence was found in an adult with an advanced solid tumor such as melanoma, head and neck, liver or kidney cancer. The CDR3 sequence: CASSKNSTSGVAYEQYF. The CDR3 DNA follows: TGTGCCAGCAGCAAAAACTCGACTAGCGGGGTTGCCTACGAGCAGTACTTC.